This TCR beta chain was recovered during a study of human T cells and chemical hapten exposure. Whole-study findings and limits: It was expanded TCRs that formed significantly more large CDR3 similarity clusters than controls did.

Time point given: patch test 3, about 24 weeks after DPC sensitization. Regarding treatment: therapeutic diphenylcyclopropenone sensitization with weekly scalp DPC. Total RNA was isolated from whole blood that had not been fractionated. At least ten counts were recorded for this clonotype. Its target is unknown. TCRdb re-derived calls from the RACE reads in MiXCR, one entry per CDR3 protein. The table has under 50,000 distinct CDR3 sequences, more than 9% seen once. The germline V gene encodes CDR1 SGHTA and CDR2 FQGTGA. CDR3 size: 17 residues. The V end was cut by 4 bases, the J end by 5 bases, with 21 bases between.

The sequence derives from a man aged 50-59 years with alopecia areata. Some clones in this sample may be carry-over from other donors' samples. The starting material was whole blood, obtained in connection with sensitization to the hapten diphenylcyclopropenone (DPC). The J gene is TRBJ1-5, the V gene TRBV7-3; D unresolved. The CDR3 region is CASSSHGRVLGHQPQHF. CDR3 sequence (DNA): TGTGCCAGCAGCTCTCACGGTCGTGTCCTGGGCCATCAGCCCCAGCATTTT.